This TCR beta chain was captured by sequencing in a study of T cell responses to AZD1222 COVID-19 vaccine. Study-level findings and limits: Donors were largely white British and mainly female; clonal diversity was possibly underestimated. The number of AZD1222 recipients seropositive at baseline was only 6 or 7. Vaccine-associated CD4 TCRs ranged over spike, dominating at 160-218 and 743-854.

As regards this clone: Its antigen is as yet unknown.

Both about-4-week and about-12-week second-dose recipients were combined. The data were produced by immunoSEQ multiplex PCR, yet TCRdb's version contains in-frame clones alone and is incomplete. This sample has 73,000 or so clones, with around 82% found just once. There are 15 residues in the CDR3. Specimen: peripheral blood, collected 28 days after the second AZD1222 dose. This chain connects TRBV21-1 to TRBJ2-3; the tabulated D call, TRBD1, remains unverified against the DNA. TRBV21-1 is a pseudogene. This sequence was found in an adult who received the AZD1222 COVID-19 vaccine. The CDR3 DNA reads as TGTGCCAGCAGCAAAGGAGGTCAGGGCACCGATACGCAGTATTTT. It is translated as CASSKGGQGTDTQYF.